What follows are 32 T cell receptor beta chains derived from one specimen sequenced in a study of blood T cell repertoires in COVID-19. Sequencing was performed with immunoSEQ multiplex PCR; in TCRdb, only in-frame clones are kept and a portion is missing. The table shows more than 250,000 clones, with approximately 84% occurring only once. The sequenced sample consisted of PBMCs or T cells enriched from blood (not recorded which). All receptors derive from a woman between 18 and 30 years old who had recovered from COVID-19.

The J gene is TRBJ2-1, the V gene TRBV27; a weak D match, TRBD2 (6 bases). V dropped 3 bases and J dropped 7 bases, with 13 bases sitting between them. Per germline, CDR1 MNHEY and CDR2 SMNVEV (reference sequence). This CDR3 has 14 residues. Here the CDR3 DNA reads TGTGCCAGCAGTTTTATTGGGAGCGGGAATGAGCAGTTCTTC. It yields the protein CASSFIGSGNEQFF.

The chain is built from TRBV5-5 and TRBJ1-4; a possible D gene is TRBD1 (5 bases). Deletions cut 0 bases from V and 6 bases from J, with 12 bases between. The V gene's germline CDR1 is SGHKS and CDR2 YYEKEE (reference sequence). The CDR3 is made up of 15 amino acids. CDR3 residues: CASSLVGRGDEKLFF. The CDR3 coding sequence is TGTGCCAGCAGCTTGGTTGGGAGGGGTGATGAAAAACTGTTTTTT.

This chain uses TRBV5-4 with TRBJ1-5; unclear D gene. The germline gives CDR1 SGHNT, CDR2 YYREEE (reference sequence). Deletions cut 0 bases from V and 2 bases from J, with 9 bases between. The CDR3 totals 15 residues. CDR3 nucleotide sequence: TGTGCCAGCAGCTTGGCGGGGAATGGCAATCAGCCCCAGCATTTT. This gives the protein CASSLAGNGNQPQHF. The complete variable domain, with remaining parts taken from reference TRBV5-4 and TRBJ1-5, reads ETGVTQSPTHLIKTRGQQVTLRCSSQSGHNTVSWYQQALGQGPQFIFQYYREEENGRGNFPPRFSGLQFPNYSSELNVNALELDDSALYLCASSLAGNGNQPQHFGDGTRLSIL.

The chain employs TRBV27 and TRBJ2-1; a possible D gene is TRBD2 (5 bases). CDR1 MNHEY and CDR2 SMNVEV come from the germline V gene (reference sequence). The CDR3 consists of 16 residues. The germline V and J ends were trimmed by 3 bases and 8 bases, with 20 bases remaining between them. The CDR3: CASSFSGGDLVYEQFF. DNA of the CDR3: TGTGCCAGCAGTTTTTCTGGAGGAGATTTAGTTTATGAGCAGTTCTTC.

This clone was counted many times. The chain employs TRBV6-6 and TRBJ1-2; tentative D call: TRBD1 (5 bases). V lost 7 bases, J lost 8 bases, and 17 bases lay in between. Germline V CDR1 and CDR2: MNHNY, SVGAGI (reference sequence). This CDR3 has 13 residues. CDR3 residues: CASNNWGVWGYTF. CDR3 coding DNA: TGTGCCAGCAATAACTGGGGCGTTTGGGGCTACACCTTC.

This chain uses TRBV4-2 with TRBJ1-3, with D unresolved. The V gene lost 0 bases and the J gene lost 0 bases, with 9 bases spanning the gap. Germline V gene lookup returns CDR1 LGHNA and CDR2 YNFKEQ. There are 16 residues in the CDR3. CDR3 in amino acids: CASSQERGGSGNTIYF. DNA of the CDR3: TGTGCCAGCAGCCAAGAGAGAGGCGGCTCTGGAAACACCATATATTTT.

CDR3 protein: CASSSTGDGSPLHF. CDR3 sequence (DNA): TGTGCCAGCAGCTCGACAGGGGATGGTTCACCCCTCCACTTT. V gene TRBV3-1 (or the pseudogene TRBV3-2) combines with J gene TRBJ1-6; 8 bases match TRBD1. The CDR3 runs 14 residues. CDR1 is LGHDT, CDR2 YNNKEL, per germline (reference sequence). Trimming removed 5 bases from V and 9 bases from J; junction bases left unmatched: 6.

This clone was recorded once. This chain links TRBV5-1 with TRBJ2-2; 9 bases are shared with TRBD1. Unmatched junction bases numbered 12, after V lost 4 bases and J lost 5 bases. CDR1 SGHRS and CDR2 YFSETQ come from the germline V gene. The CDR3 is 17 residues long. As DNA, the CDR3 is TGCGCCAGCAGCCCCGGCCCGGGACAGGGTCCTACCGGGGAGCTGTTTTTT. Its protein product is CASSPGPGQGPTGELFF.

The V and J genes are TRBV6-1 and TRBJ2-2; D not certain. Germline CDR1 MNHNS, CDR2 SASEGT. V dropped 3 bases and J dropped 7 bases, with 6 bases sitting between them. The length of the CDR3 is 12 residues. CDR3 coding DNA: TGTGCCAGCAGTGATATGAGCGGGGAGCTGTTTTTT. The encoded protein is CASSDMSGELFF.

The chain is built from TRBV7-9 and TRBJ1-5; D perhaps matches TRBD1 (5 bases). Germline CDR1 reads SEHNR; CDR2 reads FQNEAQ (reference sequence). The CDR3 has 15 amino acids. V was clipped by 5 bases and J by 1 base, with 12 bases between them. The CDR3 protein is CASSNRQGSNQPQHF. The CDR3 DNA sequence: TGTGCCAGCAGCAACCGCCAGGGCAGCAATCAGCCCCAGCATTTT.

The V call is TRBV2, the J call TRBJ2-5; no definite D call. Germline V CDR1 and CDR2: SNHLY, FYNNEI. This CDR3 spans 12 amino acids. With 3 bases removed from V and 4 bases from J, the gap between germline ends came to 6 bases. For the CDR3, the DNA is TGTGCCAGCAGTGATTTCGGAGAGACCCAGTACTTC. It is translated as CASSDFGETQYF.

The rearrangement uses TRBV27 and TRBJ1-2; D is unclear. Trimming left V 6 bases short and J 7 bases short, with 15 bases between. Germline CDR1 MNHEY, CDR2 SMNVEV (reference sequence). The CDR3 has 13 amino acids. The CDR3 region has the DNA TGTGCCAGCAGGAGGTCCTCCTCCTCTGGCTACACCTTC. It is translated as CASRRSSSSGYTF.

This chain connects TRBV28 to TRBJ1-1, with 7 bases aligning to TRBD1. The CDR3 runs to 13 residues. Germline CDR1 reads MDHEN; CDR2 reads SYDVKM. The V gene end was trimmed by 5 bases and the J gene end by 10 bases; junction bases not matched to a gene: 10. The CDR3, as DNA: TGTGCCAGCAGTCCCGGACAGGACCCGGGAGCTTTCTTT. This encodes CASSPGQDPGAFF.

CDR3 DNA sequence: TGCGCCAGCAGCTTGAGGCAGGGGGTCCAAGAGACCCAGTACTTC. Protein: CASSLRQGVQETQYF. The chain joins TRBV5-1 to TRBJ2-5; 7 nucleotides line up with TRBD1. With 1 base clipped from V and 1 base from J, the junction kept 4 bases outside the gene matches. The CDR3 extends over 15 amino acids. Germline loops: CDR1 SGHRS, CDR2 YFSETQ.

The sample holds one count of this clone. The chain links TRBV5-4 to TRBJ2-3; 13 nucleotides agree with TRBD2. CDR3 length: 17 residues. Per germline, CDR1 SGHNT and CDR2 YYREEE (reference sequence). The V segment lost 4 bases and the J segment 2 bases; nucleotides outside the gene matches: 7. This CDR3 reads CASSRRLAGGNTDTQYF. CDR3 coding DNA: TGTGCCAGCAGCCGACGACTAGCGGGGGGCAACACAGATACGCAGTATTTT.

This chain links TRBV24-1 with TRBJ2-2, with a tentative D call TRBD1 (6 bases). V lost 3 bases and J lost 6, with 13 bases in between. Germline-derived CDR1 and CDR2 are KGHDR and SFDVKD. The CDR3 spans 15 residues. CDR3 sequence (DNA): TGTGCCACCAGTGATATACAGGGTGGGCCCGGGGAGCTGTTTTTT. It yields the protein CATSDIQGGPGELFF.

The CDR3 sequence is CATSAADRGLDEQFF. The CDR3 DNA reads as TGTGCCACCAGTGCCGCGGACAGGGGGCTCGATGAGCAGTTCTTC. V and J are TRBV24-1 and TRBJ2-1, with 11 bases lining up with TRBD1. In germline, CDR1 is KGHDR, CDR2 SFDVKD. This CDR3 has 15 residues. J was trimmed by 8 bases and V by 5 bases; bases with no gene match: 7.

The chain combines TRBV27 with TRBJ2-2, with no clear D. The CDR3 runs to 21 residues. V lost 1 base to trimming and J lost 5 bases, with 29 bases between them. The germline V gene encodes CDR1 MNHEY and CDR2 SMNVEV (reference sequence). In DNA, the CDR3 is TGTGCCAGCAGTTTATGGGCCCTTCCTTCAACCAACAAAGCACGAACCGGGGAGCTGTTTTTT. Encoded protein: CASSLWALPSTNKARTGELFF.

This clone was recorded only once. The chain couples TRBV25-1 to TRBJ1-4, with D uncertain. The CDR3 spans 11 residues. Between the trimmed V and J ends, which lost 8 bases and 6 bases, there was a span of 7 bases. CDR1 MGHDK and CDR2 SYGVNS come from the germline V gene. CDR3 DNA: TGTGCCAGCCGCGATTATGAAAAACTGTTTTTT. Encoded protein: CASRDYEKLFF.

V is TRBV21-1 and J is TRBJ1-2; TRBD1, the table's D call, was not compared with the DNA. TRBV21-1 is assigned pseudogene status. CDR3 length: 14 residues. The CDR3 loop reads CASSRLTGRNGYTF. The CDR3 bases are TGTGCCAGCAGCCGACTGACAGGGAGAAATGGCTACACCTTC.

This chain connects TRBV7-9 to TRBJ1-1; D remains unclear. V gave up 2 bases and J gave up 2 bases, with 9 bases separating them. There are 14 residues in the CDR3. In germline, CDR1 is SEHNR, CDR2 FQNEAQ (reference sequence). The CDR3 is CASSLQTANTEAFF. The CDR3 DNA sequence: TGTGCCAGCAGCTTACAAACAGCCAACACTGAAGCTTTCTTT.

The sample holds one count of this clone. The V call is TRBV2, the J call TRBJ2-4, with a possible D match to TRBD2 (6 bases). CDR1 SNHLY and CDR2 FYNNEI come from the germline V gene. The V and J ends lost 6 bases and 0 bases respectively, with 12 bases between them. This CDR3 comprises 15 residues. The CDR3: CASSGGVLAKNIQYF. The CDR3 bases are TGTGCCAGCAGCGGGGGAGTTCTAGCCAAAAACATTCAGTACTTC.

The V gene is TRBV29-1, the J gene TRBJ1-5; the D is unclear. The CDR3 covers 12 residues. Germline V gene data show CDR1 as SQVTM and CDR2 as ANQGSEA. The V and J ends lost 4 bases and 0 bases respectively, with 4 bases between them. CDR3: CSVGASNQPQHF. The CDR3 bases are TGCAGCGTTGGGGCTAGCAATCAGCCCCAGCATTTT.

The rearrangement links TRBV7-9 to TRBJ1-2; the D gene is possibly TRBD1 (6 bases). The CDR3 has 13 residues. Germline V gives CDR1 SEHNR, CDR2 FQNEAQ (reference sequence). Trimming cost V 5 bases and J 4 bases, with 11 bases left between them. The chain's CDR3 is CASSRTESYGYTF. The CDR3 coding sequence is TGTGCCAGCAGCCGGACAGAAAGCTATGGCTACACCTTC.

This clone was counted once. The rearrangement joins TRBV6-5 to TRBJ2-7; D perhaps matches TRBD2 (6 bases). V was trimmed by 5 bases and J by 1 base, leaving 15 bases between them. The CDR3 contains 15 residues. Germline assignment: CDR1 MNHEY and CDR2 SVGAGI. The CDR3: CASSHPSGDSYEQYF. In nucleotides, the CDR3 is TGTGCCAGCAGTCACCCCTCGGGAGATTCCTACGAGCAGTACTTC.

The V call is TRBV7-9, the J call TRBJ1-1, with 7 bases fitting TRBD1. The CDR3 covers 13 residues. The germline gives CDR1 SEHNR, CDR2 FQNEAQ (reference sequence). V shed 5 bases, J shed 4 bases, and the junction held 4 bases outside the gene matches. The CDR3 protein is CASSPRGATEAFF. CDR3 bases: TGTGCCAGCAGCCCCAGGGGGGCCACTGAAGCTTTCTTT.

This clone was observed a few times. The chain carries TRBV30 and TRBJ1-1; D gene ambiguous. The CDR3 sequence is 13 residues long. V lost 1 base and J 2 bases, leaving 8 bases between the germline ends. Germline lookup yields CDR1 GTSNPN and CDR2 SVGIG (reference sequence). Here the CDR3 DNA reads TGTGCCTGGAGTGGGGCAGGAAACACTGAAGCTTTCTTT. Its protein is CAWSGAGNTEAFF.

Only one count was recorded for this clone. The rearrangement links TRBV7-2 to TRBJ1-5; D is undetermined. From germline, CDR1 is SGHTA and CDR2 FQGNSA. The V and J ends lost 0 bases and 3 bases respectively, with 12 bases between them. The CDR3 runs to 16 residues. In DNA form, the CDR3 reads TGTGCCAGCAGCTTAGCGGGGAGCGGTAACAATCAGCCCCAGCATTTT. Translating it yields CASSLAGSGNNQPQHF.

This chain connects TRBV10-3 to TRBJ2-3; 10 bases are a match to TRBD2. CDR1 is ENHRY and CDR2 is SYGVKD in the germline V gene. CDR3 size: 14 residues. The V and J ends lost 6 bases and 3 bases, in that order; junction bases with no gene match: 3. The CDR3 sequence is CAIRAGGPTDTQYF. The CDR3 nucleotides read TGTGCCATCAGAGCGGGGGGGCCAACAGATACGCAGTATTTT.

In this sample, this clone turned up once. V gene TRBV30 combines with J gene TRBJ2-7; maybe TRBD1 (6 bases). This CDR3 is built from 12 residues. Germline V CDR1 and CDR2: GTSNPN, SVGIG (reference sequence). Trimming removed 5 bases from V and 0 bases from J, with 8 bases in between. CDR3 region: CAWLDSSYEQYF. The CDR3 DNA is TGTGCCTGGCTGGACAGCTCCTACGAGCAGTACTTC.

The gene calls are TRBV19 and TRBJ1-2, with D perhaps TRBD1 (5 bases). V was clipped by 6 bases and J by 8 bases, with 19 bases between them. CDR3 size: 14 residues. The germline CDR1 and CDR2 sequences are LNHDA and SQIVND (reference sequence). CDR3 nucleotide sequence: TGTGCCAGTAGCAAATTGGAATACAGGTTCGGCTACACCTTC. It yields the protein CASSKLEYRFGYTF.

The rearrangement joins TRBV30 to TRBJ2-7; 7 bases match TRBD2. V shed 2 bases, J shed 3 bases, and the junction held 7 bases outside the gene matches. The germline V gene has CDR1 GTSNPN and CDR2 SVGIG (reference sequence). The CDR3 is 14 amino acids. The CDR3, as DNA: TGTGCCTGGAGTAGACTAGCTAGACTCTACGAGCAGTACTTC. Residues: CAWSRLARLYEQYF.